The T cell receptor beta chain described here comes from a study of cytomegalovirus exposure and HLA in healthy donors (dated by TCRdb to the late 2010s). With regard to the full study: An earlier analysis of approximately 590 of the donors reported 250 to 350 Gb of sequence data and approximately 110 million unique TCR beta sequences from approximately 180 million T cells. Donor age, sex, ethnicity and CMV serostatus were compiled alongside the repertoire data. The aim of the study was to test whether cataloging public T cell receptors could identify signatures of past pathogen exposure. Several DR-DQ haplotypes were treated as single units for association and clustering because of strong linkage in the cohort. The later analysis used no new phenotypic data to find candidate immune exposures, relying instead on TCR beta sequences and their occurrence across donors. Every discovery cohort repertoire had been produced on one sequencing platform. HLA typing covered class I and class II loci at four-digit resolution. Among the approximately 430 genotyped donors, around 81% belonged to the genetic ancestry cluster associated with self-reported Caucasian donors. To predict cytomegalovirus infection status, the study brought together high-throughput TCR immunosequencing, statistical association of individual TCRs with disease status, and machine learning. The number of typed donors differed by locus: about 620-640 for A, B, C, DRB1 and DQB1; 500 to 550 for DQA1; approximately 600 for DPA1; and around 470 for DPB1. Around 330 gigabases of sequencing data and around 90 million unique TCR sequences made up an early release that covered several hundred HLA-typed donors. Besides the first cohort of under 700 subjects, a separate validation cohort made up of about 120 different subjects was used. On average, 235,054 unique TCR beta nucleotide sequences were sequenced per donor among 300 to 500 genotyped donors of the cohort, with about 19% of those sequences being non-productive. In an earlier analysis of more than 550 of the donors, high-throughput TCR beta sequencing was used to judge whether each TCR beta V gene segment behaved as functional or pseudogenic. In a later analysis, previously published TCR beta repertoires from 550 to 750 donors were re-analyzed and high-resolution HLA genotyping was added so that TCR occurrence patterns could be studied. In a later genetic analysis, genome-wide SNP genotypes for about three fifths of the roughly 670 donors were used, and that subset was treated as a discovery cohort. Using immunosequencing, the study profiled T cell repertoires from 666 subjects and related those repertoires to cytomegalovirus serostatus. The investigation overall reported the following: According to a later analysis, most CMV-associated TCR beta chains appeared to be HLA-restricted, and the HLA associations seemed to be driven largely by CMV exposure. V-gene and J-gene trimming of TCR beta chains was associated with a missense DCLRE1C variant in a later genetic analysis, and the association was replicated in an independent cohort. At a false discovery rate of 0.05, a later analysis linked under 20,000 TCR beta sequences to specific HLA alleles. When HLA alleles, especially DR and DQ, strongly co-occurred, attributing TCR associations to individual alleles was difficult. Because the 87-base-pair reads could not distinguish some IMGT-functional V segments, including TRBV6-2 and TRBV6-3, those segments were excluded. A further reported finding was that TCR beta sequences accurately predicted the HLA-A and HLA-B alleles for most subjects in the first cohort. Because counts were too low, under 20 rarely observed V segments, including chromosome 9 orphons, were left out of the earlier analysis of roughly 600 of the donors. Correlated functional status among segregating V segments might be attributable to linkage disequilibrium, but an unknown experimental factor could not be ruled out. A cluster of highly shared sequence variants was judged likely to represent a technical artifact of the sequencing pipeline. In an earlier analysis of 587 of the donors, most TCR beta V segments appeared in productive rearrangements about 90% or about 30% of the time, broadly matching IMGT annotations. Sequencing depth was assumed to be roughly uniform across donors in the presence/absence analyses, though that assumption may not hold. In vitro tests confirmed that three of the cytomegalovirus-associated TCR beta chains recognize cytomegalovirus antigens. Because some donors lacked HLA typing at each locus, the association tests relied only on the typed subset. In a later analysis, HLA-associated TCR beta chains showed more clonal expansion and lower generation probabilities than non-associated chains that were equally common. Compared with the approximately 670-donor mean, donors in an Asian-associated ancestry cluster had fewer N-insertions in productive TCRs, according to a later genetic analysis. It was suggested by the authors that the approach could potentially be generalized to other disease states and immunological phenotypes. This cohort had only TCR beta chains sequenced, and the lack of alpha or paired-chain data limited which features could be detected. The classifier was reported to diagnose cytomegalovirus status with high specificity and sensitivity in both the original cohort and the validation cohort. In a later analysis, TCR association rates were found to vary across HLA loci, with the most associated TCRs seen for DRB1 alleles and the fewest for HLA-C alleles. According to a later analysis, parvovirus B19, influenza, CMV and Epstein-Barr virus appeared linked to several top co-occurrence clusters. Immune exposure information for the cohort was limited to CMV serostatus. Most TCR sequences were seen in very few donors, while some public TCRs were found in many individuals. In the study, 150 to 200 TCR beta chains were listed as associated with cytomegalovirus.

Reading from cysteine to phenylalanine, the CDR3 counts 17 amino acids. This entry keeps only the CDR3 DNA: 51 bases, framed from base 1. V is shortened by 5 bases, J by 6 bases, and the region joining them spans 24 bases. The germline V gene specifies SGHVS as CDR1 and FQNEAQ as CDR2. About this clone itself: The antigen it recognizes is unknown. No base-level quality is on record; no much larger clone is a single base apart.

The cohort comprised 710 or so healthy bone marrow donors. Cohort members were all nominally healthy when sampled, although unrecorded immune exposures were likely present. The donor tested CMV seronegative, placing the donor among the approximately 360 seronegative members of the cohort. A peripheral blood sample was collected from each donor, and TCR beta sequencing was performed on peripheral blood mononuclear cells. Genomic DNA was extracted from the blood cell samples with the Qiagen DNeasy Blood Extraction Kit. Library prep was done by the immunoSEQ multiplex PCR assay. For the multiplex PCR, a mixture combining 60 forward primers for TCR Vbeta segments and 13 reverse primers for TCR Jbeta segments was used. A multiplex PCR assay on genomic DNA amplified the CDR3 region of rearranged TCR beta genes. The amplified TCR beta libraries were sequenced on the Illumina HiSeq System as 87-base-pair reads. As for the authors' bioinformatics: Across the roughly 670 repertoires, a later analysis counted roughly 77 million unique TCR beta chains, some 11 million of which were shared by at least two donors. A nearest-neighbor algorithm error-corrected the raw reads and collapsed the reads into unique sequences, merging closely related sequences to remove PCR and sequencing errors. To assign V, D and J gene segments, CDR3 sequences were aligned to IMGT reference sequences. For a sequence to be retained, at least a six-nucleotide match to both a V gene segment and a J gene segment was required. Rearrangements were classified as productive when the CDR3 lacked stop codons and remained in frame with V and J, and all other rearrangements were classified as non-productive. Following IMGT convention, CDR3 was defined as the stretch from the second conserved V-encoded cysteine up to the conserved J-encoded phenylalanine. The earlier analysis of about 610 of the donors excluded any sequence lacking an unambiguous match to a single V gene segment. An earlier analysis of a few hundred of the donors called V segments functional above 56.7% productive rearrangements and segregating when the between-donor standard deviation exceeded 5%. To diagnose cytomegalovirus status from the catalog of TCR beta chain sequences, a statistical classification framework was built. V and J gene assignment, in a later analysis, came from comparing TCR nucleotide sequences with IMGT/GENE-DB human TR gene sequences. In a later analysis, CDR3 sequences and most-parsimonious VDJ recombination scenarios were assigned using the TCRdist pipeline. In a later analysis, every TCR beta chain was defined by the combination of its CDR3 amino acid sequence and its V-gene family, and reads without a unique V-gene family were dropped. As a way to deal with suspected cross-contamination and a sequencing artifact, a later analysis dropped under 600 nucleotide sequences that were highly shared and had low generation probability. In a later analysis, a clonal expansion index for each public chain was calculated from normalized within-repertoire ranks of inferred template counts. Generation probabilities in a later analysis came from a VDJ recombination model fitted to out-of-frame rearrangements, and those results were checked against IGoR. A later analysis scored TCR-TCR, TCR-HLA and TCR-CMV co-occurrence with hypergeometric tests, applying a repertoire-size bias correction to TCR pairs. To estimate false discovery rates, a later analysis permuted the HLA or CMV assignments 20 times. A later analysis grouped co-occurring TCRs with DBSCAN, adding TCRdist sequence similarity when clustering within HLA-allele-positive subsets. For co-occurrence clustering, repertoires with fewer than 30,000 or more than 120,000 public chains were excluded, along with five repertoires with anomalous nucleotide sharing. Here the immuneACCESS table is served through TCRdb, limited to in-frame sequences with V and J called. Missing clones are a known gap in these copies; in checked studies unresolved V genes cover under half, and the rest lacks a known reason. The D gene and trimming were derived from the DNA, and the V and J assignments and clone size from that table. Across this sample there are 100,000 to 130,000 clones, with 77% seen only once. Together, the top ten hold about 4.3% of the sample.

The chain is assembled from TRBV7-8 and TRBJ2-3, with TRBD2 perhaps the D gene, on 6 matching bases. The sequenced sample consisted of PBMCs. The receptor's source is a male donor in good health and CMV-seronegative. The CDR3 region reads CASSHREVDSSRDTQYF. The sequence in DNA is TGTGCCAGCAGCCATAGGGAGGTGGACTCCTCGAGGGATACGCAGTATTTT.